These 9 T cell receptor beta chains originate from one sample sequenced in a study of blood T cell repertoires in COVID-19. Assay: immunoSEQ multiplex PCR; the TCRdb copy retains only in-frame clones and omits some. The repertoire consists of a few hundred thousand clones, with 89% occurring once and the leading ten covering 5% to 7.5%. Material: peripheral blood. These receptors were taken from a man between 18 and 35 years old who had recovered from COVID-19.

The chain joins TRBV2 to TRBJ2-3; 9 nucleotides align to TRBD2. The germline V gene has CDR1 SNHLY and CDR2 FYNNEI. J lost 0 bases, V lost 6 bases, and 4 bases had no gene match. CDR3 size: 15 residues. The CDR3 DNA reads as TGTGCCAGCAGCTTAGCGGGGGTTAGCACAGATACGCAGTATTTT. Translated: CASSLAGVSTDTQYF.

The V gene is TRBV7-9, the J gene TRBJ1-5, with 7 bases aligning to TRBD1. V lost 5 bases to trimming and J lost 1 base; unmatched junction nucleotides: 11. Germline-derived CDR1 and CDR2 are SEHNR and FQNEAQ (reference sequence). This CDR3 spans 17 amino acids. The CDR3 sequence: CASSLWTGGTSNQPQHF. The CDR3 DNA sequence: TGTGCCAGCAGCCTCTGGACAGGAGGTACGAGCAATCAGCCCCAGCATTTT.

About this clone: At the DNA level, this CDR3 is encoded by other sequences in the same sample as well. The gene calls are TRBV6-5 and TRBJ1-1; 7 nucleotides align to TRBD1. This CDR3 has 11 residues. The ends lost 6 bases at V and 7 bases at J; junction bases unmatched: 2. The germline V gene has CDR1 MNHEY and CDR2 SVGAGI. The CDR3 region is CASSQGGEAFF. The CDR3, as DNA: TGTGCCAGCAGCCAGGGGGGTGAAGCTTTCTTT.

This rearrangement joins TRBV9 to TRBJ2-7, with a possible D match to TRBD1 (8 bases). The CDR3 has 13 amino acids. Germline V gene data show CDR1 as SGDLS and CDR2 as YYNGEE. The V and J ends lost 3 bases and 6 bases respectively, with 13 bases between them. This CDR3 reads CASSDNRGGEQYF. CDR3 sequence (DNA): TGTGCCAGCAGCGATAACAGGGGGGGCGAGCAGTACTTC.

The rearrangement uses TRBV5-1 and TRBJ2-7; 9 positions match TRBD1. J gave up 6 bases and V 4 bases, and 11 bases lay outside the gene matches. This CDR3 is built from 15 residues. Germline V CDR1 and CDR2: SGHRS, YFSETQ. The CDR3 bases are TGCGCCAGCAGCGGGATACAGGGGGCGGTAGGCGAGCAGTACTTC. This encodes CASSGIQGAVGEQYF.

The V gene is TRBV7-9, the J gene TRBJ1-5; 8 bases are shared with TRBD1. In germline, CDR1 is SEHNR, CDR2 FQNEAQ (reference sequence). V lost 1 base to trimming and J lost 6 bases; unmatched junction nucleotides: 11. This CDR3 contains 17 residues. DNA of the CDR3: TGTGCCAGCAGCTTAGAATGGGGCAGGGGGCTCGTTCAGCCCCAGCATTTT. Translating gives CASSLEWGRGLVQPQHF. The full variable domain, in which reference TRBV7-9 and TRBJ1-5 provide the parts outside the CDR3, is DTGVSQNPRHKITKRGQNVTFRCDPISEHNRLYWYRQTLGQGPEFLTYFQNEAQLEKSRLLSDRFSAERPKGSFSTLEIQRTEQGDSAMYLCASSLEWGRGLVQPQHFGDGTRLSIL.

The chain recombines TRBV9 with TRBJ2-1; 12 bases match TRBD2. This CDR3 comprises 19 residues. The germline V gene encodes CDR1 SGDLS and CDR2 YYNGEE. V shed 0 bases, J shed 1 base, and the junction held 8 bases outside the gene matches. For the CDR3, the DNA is TGTGCCAGCAGCGTAGAGGGGACTAGCGGGTCCGGGTCCTACAATGAGCAGTTCTTC. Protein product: CASSVEGTSGSGSYNEQFF.

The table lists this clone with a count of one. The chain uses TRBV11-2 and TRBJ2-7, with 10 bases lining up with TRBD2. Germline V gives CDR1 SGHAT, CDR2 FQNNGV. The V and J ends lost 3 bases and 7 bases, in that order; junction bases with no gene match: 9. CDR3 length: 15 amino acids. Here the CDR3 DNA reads TGTGCCAGCAGCTTGTCGCCTAGCGGGAGCCATGAGCAGTACTTC. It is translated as CASSLSPSGSHEQYF.

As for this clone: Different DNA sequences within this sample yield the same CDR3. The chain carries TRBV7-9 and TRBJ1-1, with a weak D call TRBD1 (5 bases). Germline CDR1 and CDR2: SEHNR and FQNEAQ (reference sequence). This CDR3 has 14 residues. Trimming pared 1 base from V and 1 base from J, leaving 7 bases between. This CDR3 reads CASSLGQGNTEAFF. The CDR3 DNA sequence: TGTGCCAGCAGCTTAGGGCAGGGGAACACTGAAGCTTTCTTT.